The entry that follows covers one T cell receptor (beta chain) sequence. The data derive from a study of T cells in Graves' hyperthyroidism and ophthalmopathy. Trimming took off 7 bases at V and 3 bases at J, with 15 bases between the two ends. This CDR3 comprises 14 residues. The CDR3 regions of TCR beta were amplified from RNA transcripts. The primer set for the first-round RT-PCR of the TCR CDR3 was HTBI. TCRdb reanalysed the multiplex PCR reads using MiXCR and keeps one entry per CDR3 protein. Of around 520,000 distinct CDR3 sequences listed, approximately 25% are singletons. The cohort's ophthalmopathy patients, a group with duration under 3 months, had a Clinical Activity Score of at least 3 and a NOSPECS grade of at least 4. Uncontrolled infection, other autoimmune disease, pregnancy or lactation barred patients from enrollment. PBMCs were obtained from about 10 ml fresh peripheral blood.

This sequence originates from a woman under 40 with Graves' ophthalmopathy. J is TRBJ1-1 and V is TRBV12-3 or TRBV12-4; no definite D call. Sequenced material: blood. CDR3: CASTPAGRDTEAFF. For the CDR3, the DNA is TGTGCCAGCACCCCCGCGGGCCGCGACACTGAAGCTTTCTTT.